These 18 T cell receptor beta chains were all obtained from the same sample, sequenced in a study of response to subunit inactivated influenza vaccine. TCRdb re-analysed the RT-PCR reads in MiXCR, keeping a single row per CDR3 protein. In the table there are 550,000 to 650,000 distinct CDR3 sequences, roughly 10% of which are singletons. Sequencing was performed on PBMCs from blood, taken on the day of vaccination. These receptors all come from a man in his fifties or sixties who received an inactivated influenza vaccine.

This clonotype was counted at least ten times. The CDR3: CASSLGTGLEAFF. CDR3 bases: TGTGCCAGCAGCCTTGGGACAGGATTGGAAGCTTTCTTT. The chain has TRBV12-3 or TRBV12-4 and TRBJ1-1; TRBD1 aligns across 8 bases. This CDR3 is 13 amino acids long. Trimming took 6 bases from V and 8 from J; bases not matched to a gene: 8.

This clonotype was observed a few times. The chain has TRBV28 and TRBJ1-1; tentative D call: TRBD1 (5 bases). Trimming shortened V by 8 bases and J by 9 bases, and 16 bases separated the two germline ends. CDR3 length equals 12 residues. The germline V gene encodes CDR1 MDHEN and CDR2 SYDVKM. This chain's CDR3 is CASGDSRGKAFF. CDR3 coding DNA: TGTGCCAGCGGGGATAGTCGGGGGAAAGCTTTCTTT.

The sample holds many counts of this clonotype. V and J are TRBV28 and TRBJ2-2, with TRBD2 matching over 13 bases. V dropped 10 bases and J dropped 4; count of bases not matched to a gene: 12. The CDR3 has 17 amino acids. The germline V gene encodes CDR1 MDHEN and CDR2 SYDVKM. CDR3 DNA: TGTGCCACCGGGACTAGCGGGACACGAATATTCACCGGGGAGCTGTTTTTT. Amino acids: CATGTSGTRIFTGELFF.

The CDR3 here is CASQRGRGWEQYF. In nucleotides, the CDR3 is TGTGCCAGCCAAAGGGGGCGAGGATGGGAGCAGTACTTC. The chain combines TRBV6-2 or TRBV6-3 with TRBJ2-7; 7 nucleotides agree with TRBD1. The V segment lost 8 bases and the J segment 7 bases; nucleotides outside the gene matches: 11. The CDR3 is 13 residues long. Germline V CDR1 and CDR2: MNHEY, SVGEGT.

A word on this clonotype: The junction and the germline gene differ at one end; a read error may be behind it. Here the CDR3 DNA reads TGCAGCGTTGAACTTCGACTAGCGGGGAACACCGCGGAGCTGTTTTTT. This translates into CSVELRLAGNTAELFF. The V call is TRBV29-1, the J call TRBJ2-2; TRBD2 matches 11 bases. The germline V gene has CDR1 SQVTM and CDR2 ANQGSEA. This CDR3 spans 16 amino acids.

This clonotype was counted only a few times. The chain has TRBV10-3 and TRBJ2-7, with D perhaps being TRBD1 or TRBD2 (5 bases each). V shed 0 bases and J shed 2 bases, with 8 bases lying between them. The germline CDR1 and CDR2 sequences are ENHRY and SYGVKD. The CDR3 extends over 14 amino acids. CDR3 nucleotide sequence: TGTGCCATCAGTGAGTCGGGGGATGCCTACGAGCAGTACTTC. Residues: CAISESGDAYEQYF.

The rearrangement uses TRBV9 and TRBJ1-1; a possible D gene is TRBD1 (6 bases). The V and J ends lost 0 bases and 1 base respectively, with 10 bases between them. The CDR3 is 15 amino acids. In germline, CDR1 is SGDLS, CDR2 YYNGEE. The CDR3 DNA reads TGTGCCAGCAGCGTAGGCGCACAGGGGAACACTGAAGCTTTCTTT. Translating gives CASSVGAQGNTEAFF.

This clonotype has a handful of counts. This chain joins TRBV9 and TRBJ2-5; D not resolved. V gave up 3 bases and J gave up 2 bases, with 8 bases separating them. Germline-derived CDR1 and CDR2 are SGDLS and YYNGEE. This CDR3 spans 13 amino acids. The chain's CDR3 is CASSAAPQETQYF. The CDR3 bases are TGTGCCAGCAGCGCCGCCCCACAAGAGACCCAGTACTTC.

This clonotype came up a few times. The V and J genes are TRBV10-1 and TRBJ1-1; D is possibly TRBD1 (6 bases). The germline CDR1 and CDR2 sequences are WNHNN and SYGVQD (reference sequence). The CDR3 loop spans 15 amino acids. V lost 7 bases and J lost 1, with 16 bases in between. This CDR3 is CASNLPGQGNTEAFF. CDR3 nucleotides: TGCGCCAGCAACCTCCCGGGACAAGGGAACACTGAAGCTTTCTTT.

This clonotype was observed many times. The V and J genes are TRBV11-2 and TRBJ2-1; D is unresolved. Germline V gives CDR1 SGHAT, CDR2 FQNNGV. The CDR3 sequence is 13 residues long. Trimming removed 1 base from V and 7 bases from J, with 8 bases in between. The CDR3 DNA reads as TGTGCCAGCAGCTTAGCTCCACGTAATGAGCAGTTCTTC. Translating it yields CASSLAPRNEQFF.

This clonotype was found a few times. The chain links TRBV5-1 to TRBJ2-5; TRBD2 matches at 7 bases. Germline trimming cut 2 bases from V and 3 bases from J; bases unmatched to any gene: 4. CDR1 is SGHRS and CDR2 is YFSETQ in the germline V gene. The CDR3 runs to 14 residues. The CDR3 here is CASSFTSEEETQYF. In DNA form, the CDR3 reads TGCGCCAGCAGCTTCACTAGCGAAGAAGAGACCCAGTACTTC.

This clonotype occurred many times. The chain is built from TRBV6-1 and TRBJ1-5; D call uncertain. The V and J ends lost 8 bases and 0 bases respectively, with 8 bases between them. The CDR3 spans 13 residues. Germline assignment: CDR1 MNHNS and CDR2 SASEGT. Written as DNA, the CDR3 is TGTGCCAGCCAAAGGGATAGCAATCAGCCCCAGCATTTT. It is translated as CASQRDSNQPQHF.

This clonotype occurred a few times. The chain uses TRBV28 and TRBJ1-2; no reliable D call. Germline CDR1 and CDR2: MDHEN and SYDVKM. V gave up 5 bases and J gave up 4 bases, with 8 bases separating them. CDR3 length: 12 residues. In DNA form, the CDR3 reads TGTGCCAGCAGTGATATCACCTATGGCTACACCTTC. Amino acids: CASSDITYGYTF.

This clonotype was counted only a few times. The rearrangement uses TRBV7-9 and TRBJ1-2; D is ambiguous. Germline V CDR1 and CDR2: SEHNR, FQNEAQ (reference sequence). The CDR3 extends over 14 amino acids. The V end was cut by 6 bases, the J end by 2 bases, with 13 bases between. The CDR3 sequence: CASSPSDRNYGYTF. CDR3 nucleotides: TGTGCCAGCAGTCCCTCCGACCGCAACTATGGCTACACCTTC.

This clonotype appeared a few times. This chain links TRBV12-3 or TRBV12-4 with TRBJ2-5; TRBD2 aligns across 9 bases. This CDR3 spans 16 amino acids. The ends lost 8 bases at V and 4 bases at J; junction bases unmatched: 14. The DNA for the CDR3 is TGTGCCAGCCGCCGGAGACTAGCGGAGGGGCGAGAGACCCAGTACTTC. It specifies CASRRRLAEGRETQYF.

The chain links TRBV25-1 to TRBJ1-1; possible D gene TRBD1, 6 bases. The CDR3 consists of 14 residues. Germline values: CDR1 MGHDK, CDR2 SYGVNS. Trimming took off 5 bases at V and 6 bases at J, with 16 bases between the two ends. CDR3 region: CASSQHRKGAEAFF. DNA of the CDR3: TGTGCCAGCAGTCAACATCGAAAGGGGGCTGAAGCTTTCTTT.

This clonotype was counted only a few times. The genes are TRBV2 and TRBJ2-1; D might be TRBD1 or TRBD2, each matching 5 bases. CDR1 and CDR2 (germline): SNHLY, FYNNEI. The CDR3 covers 15 residues. Trimming shortened V by 4 bases and J by 7 bases, and 17 bases separated the two germline ends. The CDR3 DNA sequence: TGTGCCAGCAGTGCGGGACGGACGACCGTTAATGAGCAGTTCTTC. This encodes CASSAGRTTVNEQFF. The variable domain in full, completed from reference TRBV2 and TRBJ2-1, reads EPEVTQTPSHQVTQMGQEVILRCVPISNHLYFYWYRQILGQKVEFLVSFYNNEISEKSEIFDDQFSVERPDGSNFTLKIRSTKLEDSAMYFCASSAGRTTVNEQFFGPGTRLTVL.

This clonotype was seen many times. V gene TRBV18 combines with J gene TRBJ2-7; tentatively, D is TRBD2 (6 bases). The ends were cut back, 3 bases at V and 2 bases at J, with 11 bases in the middle. The CDR3 totals 14 residues. Germline CDR1 KGHSH, CDR2 LQKENI. The CDR3 coding sequence is TGTGCCAGCTCACCGCCGGGACTCACCTACGAGCAGTACTTC. This gives the protein CASSPPGLTYEQYF.